This note documents a single T cell receptor (beta chain) sequence. As yet, its antigen is unknown. The data are from a study of blood T cells in healthy people across ages. The study's findings and limits: Age advanced and TCR beta diversity per million T cells fell, roughly linearly.

Sample-barcoded 5' priming and a J-beta primer mix drove a second PCR of 7 to 11 cycles. All cDNA molecules were each tagged by a template-switch adaptor with 12 random nucleotides. TCRdb reprocessed the 5' RACE reads via MiXCR and lists one record per CDR3 protein. The sample shows around 710,000 distinct CDR3 sequences, roughly 41% of them seen only once. The sequence derives from a woman aged 55-70 years in good health. Source material: blood.

The CDR3 loop reads CASSLRGAGSSSYEQYF. The CDR3 nucleotides read TGCGCCAGCAGCTTGAGGGGGGCCGGTTCGAGCTCCTACGAGCAGTACTTC. The rearrangement uses TRBV5-1 and TRBJ2-7, with D possibly being TRBD1 or TRBD2 (6 bases each). Germline CDR1 and CDR2: SGHRS and YFSETQ. V shed 1 base and J shed 0 bases, with 17 bases lying between them. The CDR3 consists of 17 residues. Drawing the rest from reference TRBV5-1 and TRBJ2-7, the complete variable domain is KAGVTQTPRYLIKTRGQQVTLSCSPISGHRSVSWYQQTPGQGLQFLFEYFSETQRNKGNFPGRFSGRQFSNSRSEMNVSTLELGDSALYLCASSLRGAGSSSYEQYFGPGTRLTVT.